These 18 T cell receptor beta chains share one sample of origin, sequenced in a study of CD4 T cells in relation to SARS-CoV-2 and coronaviruses. The unexposed donors gave CD4+ T cells in 2011-2018, prior to COVID-19. CD4+ T cells were isolated from the cells after around eleven days of culture. Sequenced by immunoSEQ multiplex PCR; TCRdb stores in-frame clones only, minus some. The sample consists of 20,000 to 25,000 clones, over 60% of them appearing once. These TCRs are of unknown antigen specificity. Sequenced sample: CD4+ T cells from PBMCs, cultured in vitro. These receptors all come from a human donor in good health.

This chain connects TRBV6-1 to TRBJ1-6; no reliable D call. Germline CDR1 is MNHNS and CDR2 is SASEGT. The CDR3 totals 16 residues. V lost 2 bases to trimming and J lost 1 base, with 9 bases between them. Here the CDR3 DNA reads TGTGCCAGCAGTGAATCGGGGATTTCCTATAATTCACCCCTCCACTTT. It encodes CASSESGISYNSPLHF.

CDR3 DNA: TGTGCCAGCAGTCTAAGGACTCGTGAGCAGTTCTTC. It translates to CASSLRTREQFF. The J gene is TRBJ2-1, the V gene TRBV28; a weak D match, TRBD2 (5 bases). V lost 5 bases, J lost 9 bases, and 11 bases lay in between. The V gene's germline CDR1 is MDHEN and CDR2 SYDVKM. The CDR3 spans 12 residues. Together with reference TRBV28 and TRBJ2-1, the CDR3 gives the full variable domain: DVKVTQSSRYLVKRTGEKVFLECVQDMDHENMFWYRQDPGLGLRLIYFSYDVKMKEKGDIPEGYSVSREKKERFSLILESASTNQTSMYLCASSLRTREQFFGPGTRLTVL.

The chain uses TRBV19 and TRBJ1-5; no clear D. Germline-derived CDR1 and CDR2 are LNHDA and SQIVND (reference sequence). The CDR3 totals 15 residues. V lost 10 bases to trimming and J lost 1 base, with 17 bases between them. The CDR3 is CATLGPLGSNQPQHF. The CDR3 DNA is TGTGCCACATTAGGGCCCCTGGGGAGCAATCAGCCCCAGCATTTT.

This chain connects TRBV27 to TRBJ2-1; D is unresolved. V lost 6 bases and J 8 bases, leaving 14 bases between the germline ends. The germline CDR1 and CDR2 sequences are MNHEY and SMNVEV (reference sequence). The CDR3 is 13 residues long. The CDR3 nucleotides are TGTGCCAGCAGCCGCGATCCTGTATATGAGCAGTTCTTC. Translating it yields CASSRDPVYEQFF.

The sample holds one count of this clone. This chain joins TRBV5-1 and TRBJ2-1; perhaps TRBD2 as D (5 bases). The CDR3 runs to 14 residues. Trimming left V 0 bases short and J 2 bases short, with 6 bases between. CDR1 is SGHRS, CDR2 YFSETQ, per germline. As DNA, the CDR3 is TGCGCCAGCAGCTTGGGGACTGCCTACAATGAGCAGTTCTTC. This gives the protein CASSLGTAYNEQFF.

The V and J genes are TRBV4-1 and TRBJ1-3; no definite D call. Trimming shortened V by 1 base and J by 8 bases, and 15 bases separated the two germline ends. The germline V gene has CDR1 MGHRA and CDR2 YSYEKL. This CDR3 has 15 amino acids. This CDR3 reads CASSQAHPKRDTIYF. Written as DNA, the CDR3 is TGCGCCAGCAGCCAAGCTCACCCAAAGAGGGACACCATATATTTT.

The gene calls are TRBV23-1 and TRBJ2-5, with TRBD2 as a possible D gene (6 bases). TRBV23-1 is classed as an ORF, of uncertain function. The CDR3 is 15 residues long. V was trimmed by 2 bases and J by 5 bases, leaving 15 bases between them. The CDR3 nucleotides are TGCGCCAGCAGTCAAAACTTGGGAGGCAGTGAGACCCAGTACTTC. Translation: CASSQNLGGSETQYF.

This clone was detected a few times. The J gene is TRBJ1-6, the V gene TRBV30; 7 bases agree with TRBD1. V trimming: 2 bases; J trimming: 5 bases; junction bases outside the gene matches: 3. This CDR3 has 14 amino acids. The germline V gene has CDR1 GTSNPN and CDR2 SVGIG (reference sequence). The CDR3 coding sequence is TGTGCCTGGAGTTCCACAGGGGATAATTCACCCCTCCACTTT. Encoded protein: CAWSSTGDNSPLHF. The full variable domain, with the rest looked up from reference TRBV30 and TRBJ1-6, is SQTIHQWPATLVQPVGSPLSLECTVEGTSNPNLYWYRQAAGRGLQLLFYSVGIGQISSEVPQNLSASRPQDRQFILSSKKLLLSDSGFYLCAWSSTGDNSPLHFGNGTRLTVT.

J is TRBJ2-3 and V is TRBV7-8, with D tentatively TRBD1 (6 bases). The ends were cut back, 7 bases at V and 2 bases at J, with 13 bases in the middle. Per the germline V gene, CDR1 is SGHVS and CDR2 is FQNEAQ. The CDR3 is 14 residues long. CDR3 coding DNA: TGTGCCAGCATCCCGGACAGTAACACAGATACGCAGTATTTT. It specifies CASIPDSNTDTQYF.

The chain combines TRBV19 with TRBJ1-1, with D perhaps matching TRBD1 (6 bases). V was pared by 1 base and J by 2 bases, with 14 bases between. This CDR3 region has 16 residues. CDR1 and CDR2 (germline): LNHDA, SQIVND (reference sequence). CDR3 amino acids: CASSIVPGQINTEAFF. Here the CDR3 DNA reads TGTGCCAGTAGTATAGTTCCTGGACAGATAAACACTGAAGCTTTCTTT.

The chain recombines TRBV19 with TRBJ2-7; 10 nucleotides align to TRBD1. J lost 6 bases, V lost 5 bases, and 10 bases had no gene match. Per the germline V gene, CDR1 is LNHDA and CDR2 is SQIVND (reference sequence). This CDR3 spans 15 amino acids. The DNA of the CDR3 is TGTGCCAGTAGTGACGACAGGGGGCATCAAGGCGAGCAGTACTTC. Residues: CASSDDRGHQGEQYF.

V is TRBV5-1 and J is TRBJ1-2; D may be TRBD1 (5 bases). Germline CDR1 reads SGHRS; CDR2 reads YFSETQ. The CDR3 spans 12 residues. Trimming stripped 0 bases from V and 8 bases from J, with 8 bases between. The CDR3 loop reads CASSLERGGYTF. CDR3 nucleotide sequence: TGCGCCAGCAGCTTGGAGAGGGGAGGCTACACCTTC.

The CDR3: CASSFEKNIQYF. DNA of the CDR3: TGTGCCAGCAGTTTCGAGAAAAACATTCAGTACTTC. This chain uses TRBV12-3 or TRBV12-4 with TRBJ2-4; D gene unclear. The CDR3 totals 12 residues. V lost 3 bases and J lost 4, with 4 bases in between.

The table lists this clone with a few counts. J is TRBJ2-3 and V is TRBV19; D is ambiguous. The CDR3 is 14 amino acids. V was trimmed by 6 bases and J by 4 bases, leaving 14 bases between them. In germline, CDR1 is LNHDA, CDR2 SQIVND (reference sequence). Here the CDR3 DNA reads TGTGCCAGTAGCGTCAATCCTCGGGCAGATACGCAGTATTTT. Its translation is CASSVNPRADTQYF.

This clone came up once. The rearrangement uses TRBV5-5 and TRBJ1-2; tentative D call: TRBD1 (6 bases). V was clipped by 0 bases and J by 4 bases, with 7 bases between them. This CDR3 is 13 amino acids long. Germline assignment: CDR1 SGHKS and CDR2 YYEKEE (reference sequence). The CDR3 loop reads CASSLAQGYGYTF. Written as DNA, the CDR3 is TGTGCCAGCAGCTTGGCACAGGGCTATGGCTACACCTTC.

This CDR3 is CASSIVAGQETQYF. DNA of the CDR3: TGCGCCAGCAGCATAGTAGCGGGACAAGAGACCCAGTACTTC. This chain connects TRBV5-1 to TRBJ2-5; TRBD2 agrees at 8 bases. From germline, CDR1 is SGHRS and CDR2 YFSETQ. This CDR3 comprises 14 residues. V was pared by 4 bases and J by 2 bases, with 4 bases of the junction left unmatched. The whole variable domain, remainder taken from reference TRBV5-1 and TRBJ2-5, is KAGVTQTPRYLIKTRGQQVTLSCSPISGHRSVSWYQQTPGQGLQFLFEYFSETQRNKGNFPGRFSGRQFSNSRSEMNVSTLELGDSALYLCASSIVAGQETQYFGPGTRLLVL.

The J gene is TRBJ2-7, the V gene TRBV6-1, with D perhaps assigned TRBD1 or TRBD2 (5 bases each). The germline V gene has CDR1 MNHNS and CDR2 SASEGT. V dropped 3 bases and J dropped 3 bases, with 15 bases sitting between them. This CDR3 region has 15 residues. The CDR3 loop is CASSDGGVRVYEQYF. The DNA of the CDR3 is TGTGCCAGCAGTGATGGGGGAGTACGCGTCTACGAGCAGTACTTC.

The genes are TRBV19 and TRBJ2-5; TRBD2 agrees at 7 bases. J lost 7 bases, V lost 3 bases, and 8 bases had no gene match. The CDR3 extends over 14 amino acids. CDR1 is LNHDA and CDR2 is SQIVND in the germline V gene (reference sequence). CDR3 in amino acids: CASSMWTSGRTQYF. The CDR3 region has the DNA TGTGCCAGTAGTATGTGGACTAGTGGTCGGACCCAGTACTTC. The entire variable domain, with the rest obtained from reference TRBV19 and TRBJ2-5, is as follows: DGGITQSPKYLFRKEGQNVTLSCEQNLNHDAMYWYRQDPGQGLRLIYYSQIVNDFQKGDIAEGYSVSREKKESFPLTVTSAQKNPTAFYLCASSMWTSGRTQYFGPGTRLLVL.